A single sample gave rise to the 22 T cell receptor beta chains below, sequenced in a study of PD-L1 blockade in urothelial cancer. The table came from immunoSEQ multiplex PCR; TCRdb's copy has only in-frame clones and leaves some out. Among some 100,000 clones listed, around 90% were seen once. The material sequenced was PBMCs, taken around atezolizumab (anti-PD-L1) treatment. The receptors here all came from a woman older than 75 with urothelial cancer.

The rearrangement uses TRBV5-1 and TRBJ2-7, with 11 positions matching TRBD1. Germline V gene lookup returns CDR1 SGHRS and CDR2 YFSETQ. This CDR3 spans 14 amino acids. The V and J ends lost 3 bases and 6 bases, in that order; junction bases with no gene match: 5. For the CDR3, the DNA is TGCGCCAGCAGCTGGACCGGGACAGGGGGCGAGCAGTACTTC. It yields the protein CASSWTGTGGEQYF.

The chain recombines TRBV6-1 with TRBJ2-1; weak D call: TRBD1 (7 bases). Per germline, CDR1 MNHNS and CDR2 SASEGT. The CDR3 is 15 amino acids. Trimming shortened V by 7 bases and J by 10 bases, and 23 bases separated the two germline ends. In nucleotides, the CDR3 is TGTGCCAGCACCAGGGGGTCAGCGGGTGGGACCGAGCAGTTCTTC. Encoded protein: CASTRGSAGGTEQFF.

This chain's CDR3 is CASSTRGLQFF. In nucleotides, the CDR3 is TGTGCCAGTAGTACACGCGGACTGCAGTTCTTC. The chain uses TRBV19 and TRBJ2-1, with TRBD2 as a possible D gene (5 bases). This CDR3 is 11 amino acids long. Germline CDR1 LNHDA, CDR2 SQIVND (reference sequence). Trimming stripped 4 bases from V and 12 bases from J, with 10 bases between.

The chain combines TRBV5-1 with TRBJ2-1; possibly TRBD1 for D (7 bases). The V and J ends lost 2 bases and 3 bases respectively, with 15 bases between them. This CDR3 is 16 amino acids long. Germline CDR1 SGHRS, CDR2 YFSETQ. The CDR3 protein is CASSFLPQGGYNEQFF. CDR3 bases: TGCGCCAGCAGCTTCCTCCCGCAGGGGGGCTACAATGAGCAGTTCTTC.

The V and J genes are TRBV28 and TRBJ1-5; 10 nucleotides line up with TRBD1. J was trimmed by 6 bases and V by 7 bases; bases with no gene match: 12. The CDR3 consists of 16 residues. Germline CDR1 reads MDHEN; CDR2 reads SYDVKM. CDR3 nucleotides: TGTGCCAGCACGACAGGGGGCGCAGGGCGAAGTCAGCCCCAGCATTTT. Its protein is CASTTGGAGRSQPQHF. Complete variable domain (other parts from reference TRBV28 and TRBJ1-5): DVKVTQSSRYLVKRTGEKVFLECVQDMDHENMFWYRQDPGLGLRLIYFSYDVKMKEKGDIPEGYSVSREKKERFSLILESASTNQTSMYLCASTTGGAGRSQPQHFGDGTRLSIL.

The chain uses TRBV9 and TRBJ2-1, with 14 nucleotides matching TRBD2. The CDR3 spans 16 residues. The V and J ends lost 2 bases and 6 bases, in that order; junction bases with no gene match: 4. The germline gives CDR1 SGDLS, CDR2 YYNGEE. CDR3 DNA sequence: TGTGCCAGCAGCGTTGGGGGGACTAGCGGGAGCAATGAGCAGTTCTTC. Its protein is CASSVGGTSGSNEQFF.

The J gene is TRBJ2-5, the V gene TRBV5-1, with D tentatively TRBD1 (6 bases). The CDR3 is 12 amino acids. The germline V gene encodes CDR1 SGHRS and CDR2 YFSETQ. With 4 bases removed from V and 12 bases from J, the gap between germline ends came to 16 bases. This CDR3 reads CASSPGRDIEYF. The CDR3 region has the DNA TGCGCCAGCAGCCCGGGTAGGGACATCGAGTACTTC.

The chain couples TRBV7-3 to TRBJ1-2, with D possibly matching TRBD1 (6 bases). From germline, CDR1 is SGHTA and CDR2 FQGTGA. V shed 5 bases and J shed 8 bases, with 15 bases lying between them. The CDR3 is 13 residues long. CDR3: CASSLGAGEGYTF. The CDR3 nucleotides are TGTGCCAGCAGCCTCGGGGCAGGGGAAGGCTACACCTTC. Filled out from reference TRBV7-3 and TRBJ1-2, the complete variable domain reads GAGVSQTPSNKVTEKGKYVELRCDPISGHTALYWYRQSLGQGPEFLIYFQGTGAADDSGLPNDRFFAVRPEGSVSTLKIQRTERGDSAVYLCASSLGAGEGYTFGSGTRLTVV.

V gene TRBV7-3 combines with J gene TRBJ2-1; 9 bases line up with TRBD2. V lost 5 bases to trimming and J lost 5 bases; unmatched junction nucleotides: 10. The V gene's germline CDR1 is SGHTA and CDR2 FQGTGA. The CDR3 totals 16 residues. This CDR3 is CASSRTGTSRNNEQFF. DNA of the CDR3: TGTGCCAGCAGCCGGACCGGGACTAGCCGAAACAATGAGCAGTTCTTC.

The chain is built from TRBV14 and TRBJ2-7, with D uncertain. The CDR3 extends over 12 amino acids. The V end was cut by 0 bases, the J end by 4 bases, with 4 bases between. Germline values: CDR1 SGHDN, CDR2 FVKESK. The CDR3 nucleotides are TGTGCCAGCAGCCAAGAGTATTACGAGCAGTACTTC. It codes for CASSQEYYEQYF.

The CDR3 sequence: CASSPRGGGTEAFF. The CDR3 bases are TGTGCCAGCAGCCCCCGAGGGGGGGGGACTGAAGCTTTCTTT. The chain is built from TRBV6-5 and TRBJ1-1; perhaps TRBD1 as D (6 bases). Germline CDR1 is MNHEY and CDR2 is SVGAGI. Trimming took 6 bases from V and 5 from J, leaving 16 bases between them. CDR3 length: 14 amino acids.

The V gene is TRBV5-4, the J gene TRBJ2-7; TRBD2 matches at 13 bases. This CDR3 has 15 amino acids. Germline V gives CDR1 SGHNT, CDR2 YYREEE (reference sequence). After removal of 5 bases from V and 7 bases from J, the junction contained 9 bases not matched to a gene. This CDR3 is CASSSGTSGIGEQYF. The CDR3 bases are TGTGCCAGCAGTTCCGGGACTAGCGGGATAGGTGAGCAGTACTTC.

The rearrangement links TRBV30 to TRBJ1-4; D not resolved. This CDR3 spans 11 amino acids. Germline CDR1 reads GTSNPN; CDR2 reads SVGIG (reference sequence). This CDR3 is CGSGENEKLFF. The CDR3 nucleotides read TGTGGAAGCGGAGAGAATGAAAAACTGTTTTTT. The full variable domain, in which reference TRBV30 and TRBJ1-4 provide the parts outside the CDR3, is SQTIHQWPATLVQPVGSPLSLECTVEGTSNPNLYWYRQAAGRGLQLLFYSVGIGQISSEVPQNLSASRPQDRQFILSSKKLLLSDSGFYLCGSGENEKLFFGSGTQLSVL.

The chain couples TRBV7-9 to TRBJ2-7; the match to TRBD2 covers 8 bases. This CDR3 is 15 amino acids long. Trimming took 5 bases from V and 0 from J; bases not matched to a gene: 6. CDR1 and CDR2 (germline): SEHNR, FQNEAQ (reference sequence). CDR3 nucleotides: TGTGCCAGCAGCACAAGCGGGAGCCACTCCTACGAGCAGTACTTC. Encoded protein: CASSTSGSHSYEQYF.

J is TRBJ2-5 and V is TRBV7-3, with 9 bases matching TRBD2. This CDR3 region has 14 residues. Germline CDR1 SGHTA, CDR2 FQGTGA. Trimming removed 6 bases from V and 2 bases from J; junction bases left unmatched: 4. CDR3: CASRRGGAQETQYF. CDR3 nucleotides: TGTGCCAGCAGGCGCGGGGGGGCGCAAGAGACCCAGTACTTC. The whole variable domain, remainder taken from reference TRBV7-3 and TRBJ2-5, is GAGVSQTPSNKVTEKGKYVELRCDPISGHTALYWYRQSLGQGPEFLIYFQGTGAADDSGLPNDRFFAVRPEGSVSTLKIQRTERGDSAVYLCASRRGGAQETQYFGPGTRLLVL.

The sample holds one count of this clone. This chain links TRBV19 with TRBJ1-1; TRBD1 matches 9 bases. Germline V CDR1 and CDR2: LNHDA, SQIVND (reference sequence). Trimming cost V 4 bases and J 10 bases; bases outside gene matches: 16. CDR3 length equals 16 residues. The CDR3 DNA reads TGTGCCAGTAGTAAGTTGACCGGGACAGGGTCCGTCGGAGCTTTCTTT. Protein sequence: CASSKLTGTGSVGAFF. The full variable domain, its missing parts supplied by reference TRBV19 and TRBJ1-1, is DGGITQSPKYLFRKEGQNVTLSCEQNLNHDAMYWYRQDPGQGLRLIYYSQIVNDFQKGDIAEGYSVSREKKESFPLTVTSAQKNPTAFYLCASSKLTGTGSVGAFFGQGTRLTVV.

The rearrangement joins TRBV5-1 to TRBJ1-2; the match to TRBD1 covers 8 bases. This CDR3 comprises 16 residues. The V gene's germline CDR1 is SGHRS and CDR2 YFSETQ. The trim removed 5 bases at V and 5 bases at J, leaving 14 bases unmatched. CDR3 coding DNA: TGCGCCAGCAGACCGGACCGGGACAGGAGAGATTATGGCTACACCTTC. It yields the protein CASRPDRDRRDYGYTF.

This sequence joins TRBV6-1 and TRBJ1-5; D possibly corresponds to TRBD1 (5 bases). Germline CDR1 reads MNHNS; CDR2 reads SASEGT. V was pared by 0 bases and J by 2 bases, with 11 bases between. The CDR3 extends over 16 amino acids. DNA of the CDR3: TGTGCCAGCAGTGAAGCCGGGTGGGGGGGCAATCAGCCCCAGCATTTT. Translated: CASSEAGWGGNQPQHF.

This sequence joins TRBV11-2 and TRBJ2-1; 7 positions agree with TRBD1. From germline, CDR1 is SGHAT and CDR2 FQNNGV. This CDR3 has 15 residues. With V trimmed by 3 bases and J by 0 bases, 2 bases remained unmatched. CDR3 in amino acids: CASSLDRSSYNEQFF. As DNA, the CDR3 is TGTGCCAGCAGCTTGGACAGGAGCTCCTACAATGAGCAGTTCTTC. Filled out from reference TRBV11-2 and TRBJ2-1, the complete variable domain reads EAGVAQSPRYKIIEKRQSVAFWCNPISGHATLYWYQQILGQGPKLLIQFQNNGVVDDSQLPKDRFSAERLKGVDSTLKIQPAKLEDSAVYLCASSLDRSSYNEQFFGPGTRLTVL.

This chain uses TRBV5-1 with TRBJ1-1; a possible D gene is TRBD1 (6 bases). The CDR3 length is 14 residues. The germline V gene encodes CDR1 SGHRS and CDR2 YFSETQ. V dropped 6 bases and J dropped 3 bases, with 15 bases sitting between them. This CDR3 is CASIHYPGDTEAFF. DNA for the CDR3: TGCGCCAGCATCCACTACCCAGGGGACACTGAAGCTTTCTTT.

The gene calls are TRBV11-2 and TRBJ1-4; tentatively, D is TRBD1 (5 bases). The ends were cut back, 5 bases at V and 5 bases at J, with 24 bases in the middle. CDR3 length: 18 residues. The germline V gene encodes CDR1 SGHAT and CDR2 FQNNGV. The chain's CDR3 is CASSRGRGGSRQNEKLFF. CDR3 bases: TGTGCCAGCAGCCGCGGGAGGGGCGGAAGTCGACAGAATGAAAAACTGTTTTTT.

J is TRBJ2-1 and V is TRBV7-2; the D is unclear. Deletions cut 1 base from V and 1 base from J, with 11 bases between. The CDR3 contains 16 residues. The germline gives CDR1 SGHTA, CDR2 FQGNSA. DNA of the CDR3: TGTGCCAGCAGCTTAGGGTCCCCCAGGTCCTACAATGAGCAGTTCTTC. Residues: CASSLGSPRSYNEQFF.